The 6 T cell receptor beta chains presented below share a single source sample, sequenced in a study of shared clonotypes between healthy human individuals. Here immunoSEQ multiplex PCR was the method, and the copy in TCRdb shows in-frame clones only, minus some. The table shows hundreds of thousands of clones, with 90% to 97% occurring only once. CD8 cells regarded as naive lacked CD45RO, were positively chosen for CCR7, and omitted terminally differentiated effector memory CD45RA+ cells. Sequences were obtained from naive CD8+ T cells sorted from blood. These receptors were obtained from a woman aged 30 to 39 in good health.

The rearrangement joins TRBV27 to TRBJ2-7; 7 positions agree with TRBD2. The trim removed 6 bases at V and 4 bases at J, leaving 9 bases unmatched. The CDR3 is 14 residues long. The germline V gene encodes CDR1 MNHEY and CDR2 SMNVEV (reference sequence). The chain's CDR3 is CASRPGLPTYEQYF. In DNA form, the CDR3 reads TGTGCCAGCAGACCGGGACTACCAACATACGAGCAGTACTTC.

The rearrangement uses TRBV28 and TRBJ1-4; unclear D gene. Between the trimmed V and J ends, which lost 6 bases and 5 bases, there was a span of 10 bases. Germline CDR1 reads MDHEN; CDR2 reads SYDVKM. This CDR3 spans 13 amino acids. DNA of the CDR3: TGTGCCAGCAGATCTCGAGTCAATGAAAAACTGTTTTTT. Protein: CASRSRVNEKLFF.

The chain has TRBV9 and TRBJ2-7; 10 bases are shared with TRBD2. The trim removed 4 bases at V and 6 bases at J, leaving 10 bases unmatched. The CDR3 has 15 residues. The V gene's germline CDR1 is SGDLS and CDR2 YYNGEE. The chain's CDR3 is CASSPEREGWAEQYF. The CDR3 DNA sequence: TGTGCCAGCAGCCCTGAGCGGGAGGGCTGGGCCGAGCAGTACTTC.

J is TRBJ1-1 and V is TRBV28, with D uncertain. The CDR3 loop spans 15 amino acids. Germline CDR1 and CDR2: MDHEN and SYDVKM. The V end lost 0 bases, the J end lost 0 bases, and 8 bases lay between the germline ends. This chain's CDR3 is CASSLWHKMNTEAFF. CDR3 DNA sequence: TGTGCCAGCAGTTTATGGCACAAGATGAACACTGAAGCTTTCTTT. The full variable domain, with the rest looked up from reference TRBV28 and TRBJ1-1, is DVKVTQSSRYLVKRTGEKVFLECVQDMDHENMFWYRQDPGLGLRLIYFSYDVKMKEKGDIPEGYSVSREKKERFSLILESASTNQTSMYLCASSLWHKMNTEAFFGQGTRLTVV.

The chain couples TRBV13 to TRBJ1-1; D unresolved. V lost 5 bases and J lost 5, with 15 bases in between. The CDR3 is made up of 14 amino acids. Germline CDR1 and CDR2: PRHDT and FYEKMQ (reference sequence). DNA of the CDR3: TGTGCCAGCAGCCCTTGGGGTCCTGGGACTGAAGCTTTCTTT. Translating gives CASSPWGPGTEAFF.

The rearrangement links TRBV2 to TRBJ2-1; TRBD1 matches at 8 bases. CDR1 is SNHLY, CDR2 FYNNEI, per germline. The junction had 15 bases not matched to a gene; V was cut back by 8 bases and J by 6 bases. This CDR3 is built from 16 residues. The CDR3 DNA reads TGTGCCAGCGGTCATGGGGACAGGCCCCTTCTCAATGAGCAGTTCTTC. This codes for CASGHGDRPLLNEQFF.